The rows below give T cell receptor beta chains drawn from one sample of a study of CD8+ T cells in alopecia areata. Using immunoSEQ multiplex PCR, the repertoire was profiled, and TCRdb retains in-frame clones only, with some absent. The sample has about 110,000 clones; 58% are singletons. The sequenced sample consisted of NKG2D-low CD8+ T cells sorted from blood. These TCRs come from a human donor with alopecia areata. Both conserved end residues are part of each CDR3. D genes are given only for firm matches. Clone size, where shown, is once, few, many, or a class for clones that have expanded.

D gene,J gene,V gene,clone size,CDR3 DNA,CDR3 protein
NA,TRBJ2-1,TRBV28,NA,TGTGCCAGCAGTTTATTAGGTTTCGAGCAGTTCTTC,CASSLLGFEQFF
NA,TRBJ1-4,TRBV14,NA,TGTGCCAGCAGCCAAGTAGAATTTGATAGCGGGGAAAAACTGTTTTTT,CASSQVEFDSGEKLFF
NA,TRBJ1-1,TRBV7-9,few,TGTGCCAGCAGCTTGGCAGGGGAGAACACTGAAGCTTTCTTT,CASSLAGENTEAFF
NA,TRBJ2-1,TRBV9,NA,TGTGCCAGCAGCGTAGACGGGAGCCGAAACAATGAGCAGTTCTTC,CASSVDGSRNNEQFF
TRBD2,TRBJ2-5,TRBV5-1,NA,TGCGCCAGCAGCCATAGCGGGAGACCCCGGGGGGAGACCCAGTACTTC,CASSHSGRPRGETQYF
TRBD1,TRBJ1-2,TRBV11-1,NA,TGTGCCAGCAGACAGGGGGCAGATGGCTACACCTTC,CASRQGADGYTF
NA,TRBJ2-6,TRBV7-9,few,TGTGCCAGCAGCTCCATACTCTCTGGGGCCAACGTCCTGACTTTC,CASSSILSGANVLTF
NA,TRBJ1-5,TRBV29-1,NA,TGCAGCGTTGAGGAAGGTGGCAATCAGCCCCAGCATTTT,CSVEEGGNQPQHF
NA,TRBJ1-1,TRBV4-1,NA,TGCGCCAGCAGCCCGGGCGGCATGAACACTGAAGCTTTCTTT,CASSPGGMNTEAFF
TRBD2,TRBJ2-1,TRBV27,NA,TGTGCCAGCAGTCCCCGTAATAGCGGGAACGGGGAGCAGTTCTTC,CASSPRNSGNGEQFF
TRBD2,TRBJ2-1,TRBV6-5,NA,TGTGCCAGCGCCTCTAGCGGGAGAGGCTATGAGCAGTTCTTC,CASASSGRGYEQFF
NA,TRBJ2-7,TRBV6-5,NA,TGTGCCAGCAGTTACTCCCCAAGTCGGCCCTACGAGCAGTACTTC,CASSYSPSRPYEQYF
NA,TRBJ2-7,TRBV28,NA,TGTGCCAGCAGTTGGGCGGGACCCGGGGGCGAGCAGTACTTC,CASSWAGPGGEQYF
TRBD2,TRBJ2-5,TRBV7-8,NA,TGTGCCAGCAGCCCGTGGAGGGAGGGAAGGGAGACCCAGTACTTC,CASSPWREGRETQYF
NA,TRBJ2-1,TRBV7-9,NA,TGTGCCAGCAGCTTCCCTGTGGACCCTAATAATGAGCAGTTCTTC,CASSFPVDPNNEQFF